This T cell receptor beta chain was obtained from a study of blood T cell repertoires in COVID-19. Study in general: Nucleic acid was either cDNA or gDNA, and it came from T cells, B-cell-depleted T cells, or PBMCs.

Before being deemed recovered, Cohort 3 donors had two negative PCRs, clearance, or symptom resolution. The CDR3 loop spans 13 amino acids. V gave up 3 bases and J gave up 9 bases, with 12 bases separating them. CDR1 KGHSH and CDR2 LQKENI come from the germline V gene. The assay was immunoSEQ multiplex PCR, and TCRdb's table has in-frame clones only and misses some. The sample gives around 470,000 clones, 80% to 95% of which show up once; 0.6% is in the top ten. The rearrangement joins TRBV18 to TRBJ2-1; D unclear. This receptor was obtained from a young man who had recovered from COVID-19. The sample taken for sequencing was PBMCs or T cells enriched from blood (not recorded which). The CDR3 DNA follows: TGTGCCAGCTCACCGTTAAGCCCCCCTGAGCAGTTCTTC. It specifies CASSPLSPPEQFF.